The 27 T cell receptor beta chains below come from one sample, sequenced in a study of identical twins. From the 5' RACE reads, TCRdb called clonotypes with MiXCR, one entry per CDR3 protein. The sample has 450,000 or so distinct CDR3 sequences, 13% to 15% seen once. This sample was also put to use in a study of yellow fever vaccine responses in identical twins.

Input material: CD4+ T cells sorted from blood. These receptors all stem from a woman between 18 and 29 years old in good health.

The chain combines TRBV11-2 with TRBJ2-3, with D uncertain. V was cut by 3 bases and J by 4 bases, with 11 bases left in between. Germline lookup yields CDR1 SGHAT and CDR2 FQNNGV. The CDR3 has 14 residues. CDR3 sequence (DNA): TGTGCCAGCAGCTTGAGTCCTGGGGCAGATACGCAGTATTTT. Protein product: CASSLSPGADTQYF.

This clonotype was picked up a small number of times. This rearrangement joins TRBV6-5 to TRBJ2-7; 8 bases are a match to TRBD2. Looked up from germline, CDR1 is MNHEY and CDR2 is SVGAGI. This CDR3 is 17 amino acids long. Losses at the gene ends were 0 bases for V and 0 bases for J; bases not matched to a gene: 7. CDR3 DNA: TGTGCCAGCAGTTACTCTTCTAGCGGGCTAATCTCCTACGAGCAGTACTTC. This encodes CASSYSSSGLISYEQYF.

In this sample, this clonotype turned up many times. The chain uses TRBV10-3 and TRBJ1-4, with D uncertain. With 0 bases removed from V and 8 bases from J, the gap between germline ends came to 4 bases. The CDR3 sequence is 12 residues long. Germline V gene sequence: CDR1 ENHRY, CDR2 SYGVKD. The chain's CDR3 is CAISESAEKLFF. CDR3 nucleotide sequence: TGTGCCATCAGTGAGTCAGCCGAAAAACTGTTTTTT.

The chain uses TRBV6-1 and TRBJ1-1; 8 nucleotides agree with TRBD1. The CDR3 consists of 14 residues. CDR1 and CDR2 from the germline V gene are MNHNS and SASEGT. With 0 bases clipped from V and 4 bases from J, the junction kept 1 base outside the gene matches. CDR3 region: CASSEATGGTEAFF. The CDR3 DNA is TGTGCCAGCAGTGAAGCAACAGGGGGCACTGAAGCTTTCTTT.

This sequence joins TRBV20-1 and TRBJ2-7; D possibly corresponds to TRBD2 (6 bases). CDR1 DFQATT and CDR2 SNEGSKA come from the germline V gene (reference sequence). The germline V and J ends were trimmed by 4 bases and 0 bases, with 19 bases remaining between them. CDR3 length: 16 amino acids. The DNA of the CDR3 is TGCAGTGCTACTTCGGGGGAGGCTTGGGGCTCCTACGAGCAGTACTTC. Protein product: CSATSGEAWGSYEQYF.

This clonotype turned up a few times. The chain uses TRBV6-1 and TRBJ2-2, with D perhaps matching TRBD1 or TRBD2 (5 bases each). Germline CDR1 reads MNHNS; CDR2 reads SASEGT. The V end was cut by 5 bases, the J end by 6 bases, with 16 bases between. The CDR3 is 15 amino acids. CDR3 protein: CASSTARGAAGELFF. The CDR3 DNA follows: TGTGCCAGCAGTACCGCCCGGGGCGCAGCCGGGGAGCTGTTTTTT.

This chain uses TRBV4-2 with TRBJ2-1; TRBD2 agrees at 8 bases. V lost 0 bases, J lost 3 bases, and 4 bases stayed unmatched. CDR1 and CDR2 (germline): LGHNA, YNFKEQ. This CDR3 region has 16 residues. In nucleotides, the CDR3 is TGTGCCAGCAGCCAAGAAGAGCGGGGGCTCTACAATGAGCAGTTCTTC. This gives the protein CASSQEERGLYNEQFF.

The chain recombines TRBV9 with TRBJ2-5, with D perhaps TRBD1 or TRBD2 (8 bases each). Trimming removed 0 bases at V and 5 bases at J, with 23 bases between. The CDR3 contains 18 residues. CDR1 SGDLS and CDR2 YYNGEE come from the germline V gene. CDR3 loop: CASSVDPGGAGGVETQYF. The CDR3 nucleotides are TGTGCCAGCAGCGTAGATCCGGGGGGGGCAGGGGGCGTCGAGACCCAGTACTTC.

The chain combines TRBV14 with TRBJ2-1; perhaps TRBD2 as D (5 bases). Germline V gene lookup returns CDR1 SGHDN and CDR2 FVKESK. The CDR3 runs 16 residues. The ends were cut back, 4 bases at V and 3 bases at J, with 16 bases in the middle. In DNA, the CDR3 is TGTGCCAGCAGCCCCCGGCCGGGGTTGGACTACAATGAGCAGTTCTTC. It specifies CASSPRPGLDYNEQFF.

This clonotype has at least ten counts. This chain joins TRBV25-1 and TRBJ2-2; D gene unclear. CDR1 is MGHDK and CDR2 is SYGVNS in the germline V gene. This CDR3 region has 12 residues. Trimming stripped 3 bases from V and 7 bases from J, with 6 bases between. CDR3 residues: CASSDGLGELFF. The CDR3 DNA follows: TGTGCCAGCAGTGATGGGCTCGGGGAGCTGTTTTTT.

This clonotype has only a few counts. This sequence joins TRBV5-8 and TRBJ2-3; D is ambiguous. This CDR3 spans 16 amino acids. The ends were cut back, 0 bases at V and 2 bases at J, with 13 bases in the middle. Germline V gives CDR1 SGHTS, CDR2 YDEGEE. CDR3 DNA sequence: TGTGCCAGCAGCTTGGCCTTCTCGACGGACACAGATACGCAGTATTTT. This gives the protein CASSLAFSTDTDTQYF.

The chain links TRBV5-1 to TRBJ2-7; TRBD1 agrees at 7 bases. The junction had 6 bases not matched to a gene; V was cut back by 0 bases and J by 3 bases. CDR1 and CDR2 from the germline V gene are SGHRS and YFSETQ. This CDR3 is 15 amino acids long. CDR3 nucleotides: TGCGCCAGCAGCTTGGCCAGACAGGGTCGCTACGAGCAGTACTTC. Translated, it gives CASSLARQGRYEQYF.

This rearrangement joins TRBV10-3 to TRBJ2-7; TRBD1 matches at 10 bases. The CDR3 totals 17 residues. Germline V gene lookup returns CDR1 ENHRY and CDR2 SYGVKD. J lost 0 bases, V lost 5 bases, and 10 bases had no gene match. CDR3 sequence: CAISPGQGPPYSYEQYF. Written as DNA, the CDR3 is TGTGCCATCAGTCCGGGACAGGGGCCTCCATACTCCTACGAGCAGTACTTC.

This clonotype was counted between two and nine times. This sequence joins TRBV7-2 and TRBJ1-6; D gene uncertain. In germline, CDR1 is SGHTA, CDR2 FQGNSA. Trimming pared 1 base from V and 0 bases from J, leaving 4 bases between. The CDR3 is 15 residues long. CDR3 sequence reads: CASSLVSSYNSPLHF. The DNA of the CDR3 is TGTGCCAGCAGCTTAGTGAGCTCCTATAATTCACCCCTCCACTTT.

There are many counts of this clonotype. The chain joins TRBV4-2 to TRBJ2-2, with D uncertain. The length of the CDR3 is 12 residues. The germline CDR1 and CDR2 sequences are LGHNA and YNFKEQ. The ends were cut back, 8 bases at V and 7 bases at J, with 11 bases in the middle. This CDR3 is CASRPRDGELFF. For the CDR3, the DNA is TGTGCCAGCCGTCCTAGGGACGGGGAGCTGTTTTTT.

This clonotype was seen a handful of times. The rearrangement joins TRBV20-1 to TRBJ2-5, with D uncertain. The CDR3 is 14 amino acids. Germline CDR1 and CDR2: DFQATT and SNEGSKA (reference sequence). V lost 0 bases and J lost 0, with 8 bases in between. The CDR3 loop reads CSARDLVYQETQYF. In nucleotides, the CDR3 is TGCAGTGCTAGAGATCTTGTGTACCAAGAGACCCAGTACTTC.

The chain has TRBV27 and TRBJ1-5, with TRBD1 matching 9 bases. CDR3 length: 14 residues. CDR1 and CDR2 (germline): MNHEY, SMNVEV (reference sequence). V was pared by 5 bases and J by 6 bases, with 5 bases of the junction left unmatched. The CDR3 nucleotides read TGTGCCAGCAGTCCCCTGACAGGGGGTCAGCCCCAGCATTTT. It codes for CASSPLTGGQPQHF.

This chain connects TRBV4-3 to TRBJ2-3; TRBD1 matches 10 bases. This CDR3 has 17 amino acids. The V gene's germline CDR1 is LGHNA and CDR2 YSLEER. The V gene end was trimmed by 3 bases and the J gene end by 1 base; junction bases not matched to a gene: 7. CDR3 in amino acids: CASSQDRGSSGTDTQYF. CDR3 bases: TGCGCCAGCAGCCAGGACAGGGGGTCCAGTGGCACAGATACGCAGTATTTT.

This clonotype was seen ten or more times. The V call is TRBV12-3 or TRBV12-4, the J call TRBJ2-1, with TRBD2 as a possible D gene (6 bases). This CDR3 is 13 amino acids long. Trimming took 8 bases from V and 7 from J, leaving 15 bases between them. CDR3 in amino acids: CASVLALVNEQFF. The CDR3 nucleotides read TGTGCCAGCGTCCTAGCGCTAGTTAATGAGCAGTTCTTC.

The rearrangement links TRBV6-1 to TRBJ2-7; unclear D gene. V lost 7 bases and J lost 3, with 19 bases in between. Germline V gives CDR1 MNHNS, CDR2 SASEGT. The CDR3 has 15 amino acids. CDR3 sequence reads: CASIQGRRAVYEQYF. The CDR3 bases are TGTGCCAGCATTCAAGGGCGGAGAGCCGTCTACGAGCAGTACTTC.

The chain uses TRBV7-2 and TRBJ2-1, with 13 nucleotides matching TRBD2. Trimming removed 4 bases from V and 5 bases from J; junction bases left unmatched: 14. The CDR3 length is 19 residues. The germline CDR1 and CDR2 sequences are SGHTA and FQGNSA. CDR3 residues: CASSSALAGGFRPNNEQFF. The DNA for the CDR3 is TGTGCCAGCAGCTCAGCACTAGCGGGAGGGTTTCGTCCCAACAATGAGCAGTTCTTC.

This clonotype was found many times. The genes are TRBV5-6 and TRBJ2-7; a possible D gene is TRBD1 (5 bases). Germline CDR1 is SGHDT and CDR2 is YYEEEE. The CDR3 covers 12 residues. V shed 5 bases and J shed 3 bases, with 9 bases lying between them. DNA for the CDR3: TGTGCCAGCAGTTCGACAGTCTACGAGCAGTACTTC. This encodes CASSSTVYEQYF.

This clonotype appeared many times. The CDR3: CSAPGLLGRDTQYF. Here the CDR3 DNA reads TGCAGTGCTCCGGGACTATTGGGGAGGGATACGCAGTATTTT. The V gene is TRBV20-1, the J gene TRBJ2-3, with 7 positions matching TRBD2. The CDR3 loop spans 14 amino acids. J was trimmed by 6 bases and V by 5 bases; bases with no gene match: 11. Germline assignment: CDR1 DFQATT and CDR2 SNEGSKA (reference sequence).

This clonotype appeared a few times. This CDR3 reads CASAQTGAKNTGELFF. CDR3 DNA sequence: TGTGCTAGTGCTCAAACAGGGGCTAAGAACACCGGGGAGCTGTTTTTT. The rearrangement joins TRBV12-5 to TRBJ2-2; TRBD1 aligns across 7 bases. This CDR3 has 16 residues. Germline CDR1 reads LGHNT; CDR2 reads FRNRAP. J was trimmed by 1 base and V by 7 bases; bases with no gene match: 9.

CDR3 in amino acids: CASSVDVLSYEQYF. CDR3 DNA sequence: TGTGCCAGCAGTGTCGACGTACTCTCCTACGAGCAGTACTTC. The chain carries TRBV6-1 and TRBJ2-7; D gene unclear. V lost 4 bases, J lost 0 bases, and 10 bases lay in between. The V gene's germline CDR1 is MNHNS and CDR2 SASEGT. The CDR3 consists of 14 residues.

Here the CDR3 DNA reads TGTGCCAGCAGCTCCCCGGACAGGGGCCCCGTCCTGACTTTC. It specifies CASSSPDRGPVLTF. V and J are TRBV7-9 and TRBJ2-6; TRBD1 agrees at 9 bases. Losses at the gene ends were 4 bases for V and 12 bases for J; bases not matched to a gene: 7. This CDR3 region has 14 residues. Germline CDR1 SEHNR, CDR2 FQNEAQ (reference sequence).

The chain has TRBV9 and TRBJ2-7; TRBD2 matches at 8 bases. This CDR3 is 15 amino acids long. J was trimmed by 2 bases and V by 0 bases; bases with no gene match: 4. Germline V gene sequence: CDR1 SGDLS, CDR2 YYNGEE. The DNA for the CDR3 is TGTGCCAGCAGCGTAGGACTAGCGTCTACCTACGAGCAGTACTTC. This translates into CASSVGLASTYEQYF.